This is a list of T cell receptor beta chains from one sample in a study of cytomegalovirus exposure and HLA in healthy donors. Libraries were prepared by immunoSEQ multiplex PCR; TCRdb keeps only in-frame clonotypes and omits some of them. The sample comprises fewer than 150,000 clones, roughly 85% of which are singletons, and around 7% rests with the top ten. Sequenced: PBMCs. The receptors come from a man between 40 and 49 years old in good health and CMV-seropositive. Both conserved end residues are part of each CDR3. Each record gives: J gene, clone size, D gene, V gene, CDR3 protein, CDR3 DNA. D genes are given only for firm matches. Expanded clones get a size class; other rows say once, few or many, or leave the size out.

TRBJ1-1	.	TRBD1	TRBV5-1	CASSSRPGGDTEAFF	TGCGCCAGCAGCTCCCGACCAGGGGGAGACACTGAAGCTTTCTTT
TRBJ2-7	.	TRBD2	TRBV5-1	CASSPSGTYEQYF	TGCGCCAGCAGCCCTAGCGGGACCTACGAGCAGTACTTC
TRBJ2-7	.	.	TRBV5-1	CASSRQRLDEQYF	TGCGCCAGCAGTAGGCAGAGGCTTGACGAGCAGTACTTC
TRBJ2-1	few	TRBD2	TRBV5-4	CASSQTPTSGGANEQFF	TGTGCCAGCAGCCAAACCCCGACTAGCGGGGGGGCTAATGAGCAGTTCTTC
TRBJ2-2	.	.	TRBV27	CASSLRSSNTGELFF	TGTGCCAGCAGCCTCCGTTCCTCGAACACCGGGGAGCTGTTTTTT
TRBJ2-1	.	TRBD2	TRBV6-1	CASSESRLAGKFF	TGTGCCAGCAGTGAATCGCGACTAGCGGGAAAGTTCTTC
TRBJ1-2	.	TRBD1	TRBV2	CASSGTGGYGHTF	TGTGCCAGCAGCGGGACAGGGGGCTATGGCCACACCTTC
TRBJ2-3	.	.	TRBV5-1	CASSLDGGRAADTQYF	TGCGCCAGCAGCTTGGATGGCGGCAGGGCCGCAGATACGCAGTATTTT
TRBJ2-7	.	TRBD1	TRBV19	CASRDRTYEQYF	TGTGCCTCCCGGGACAGGACGTACGAGCAGTACTTC
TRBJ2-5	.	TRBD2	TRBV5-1	CASSLIAGQETQYF	TGCGCCAGCAGCTTGATAGCGGGACAAGAGACCCAGTACTTC
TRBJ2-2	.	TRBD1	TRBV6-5	CASSYEGTVSTGELFF	TGTGCCAGCAGTTATGAGGGGACAGTCAGTACCGGGGAGCTGTTTTTT
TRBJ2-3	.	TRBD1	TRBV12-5	CASGSQGADTQYF	TGTGCTAGTGGTTCGCAGGGGGCAGATACGCAGTATTTT
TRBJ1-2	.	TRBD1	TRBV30	CALGQGAYGYTF	TGTGCCTTAGGACAGGGGGCGTATGGCTACACCTTC
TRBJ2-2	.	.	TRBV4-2	CASSQDPRGRNTGELFF	TGTGCCAGCAGCCAAGACCCCCGGGGAAGGAACACCGGGGAGCTGTTTTTT
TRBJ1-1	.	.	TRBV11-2	CASSLERNTEAFF	TGTGCCAGCAGCTTAGAGAGGAACACTGAAGCTTTCTTT
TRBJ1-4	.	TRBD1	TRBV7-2	CASSLDRGLSEKLFF	TGTGCCAGCAGCTTGGACAGGGGATTATCTGAAAAACTGTTTTTT
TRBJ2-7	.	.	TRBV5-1	CASSRDNQNYEQYF	TGCGCCAGCAGCCGGGACAATCAGAACTACGAGCAGTACTTC
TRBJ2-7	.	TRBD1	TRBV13	CASSSYRDRGYEQYF	TGTGCCAGCAGCTCGTACCGGGACAGGGGCTACGAGCAGTACTTC
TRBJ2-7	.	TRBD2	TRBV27	CASSPRLAGGRDEQYF	TGTGCCAGCAGTCCCCGACTAGCGGGAGGTCGGGACGAGCAGTACTTC
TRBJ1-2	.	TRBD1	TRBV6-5	CASRPDRGRNYGYTF	TGTGCCAGCAGACCAGACAGGGGGCGGAACTATGGCTACACCTTC
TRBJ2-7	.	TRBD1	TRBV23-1	CASSHQDRDGFHEQYF	TGCGCCAGCAGTCATCAGGACAGGGACGGTTTCCACGAGCAGTACTTC
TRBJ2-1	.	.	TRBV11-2	CASSFLAGSGNEQFF	TGTGCCAGCAGCTTTTTGGCGGGATCGGGAAATGAGCAGTTCTTC
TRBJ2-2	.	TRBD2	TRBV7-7	CASSFAAGTGELFF	TGTGCCAGCAGTTTCGCAGCGGGAACCGGGGAGCTGTTTTTT
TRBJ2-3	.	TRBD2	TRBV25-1	CASSVAGRMEDTQYF	TGTGCCAGCAGTGTAGCGGGGCGCATGGAAGATACGCAGTATTTT
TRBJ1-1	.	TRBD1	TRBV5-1	CASRQQGAQGNTEAFF	TGCGCCAGCAGGCAACAGGGGGCCCAAGGGAACACTGAAGCTTTCTTT
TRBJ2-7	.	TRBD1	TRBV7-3	CASSPDRVGEQYF	TGTGCCAGCAGCCCGGACAGGGTGGGCGAGCAGTACTTC
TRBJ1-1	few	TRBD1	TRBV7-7	CASSFDRDSQAFF	TGTGCCAGCAGCTTTGACCGGGACAGTCAAGCTTTCTTT
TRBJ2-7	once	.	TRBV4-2	CASSQFASGAEQYF	TGTGCCAGCAGCCAATTTGCTTCGGGAGCCGAGCAGTACTTC
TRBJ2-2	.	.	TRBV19	CASRETINTGELFF	TGTGCCAGTCGGGAGACCATAAACACCGGGGAGCTGTTTTTT
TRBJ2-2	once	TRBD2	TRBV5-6	CASSEGLAGGAGELFF	TGTGCCAGCAGCGAGGGACTAGCGGGAGGGGCCGGGGAGCTGTTTTTT
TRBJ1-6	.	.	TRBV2	CASMAGVLSPLHF	TGTGCCAGCATGGCAGGGGTTCTTTCACCCCTCCACTTT
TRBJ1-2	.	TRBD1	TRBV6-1	CASTVDRGQGYTF	TGTGCCAGCACCGTGGACAGGGGGCAAGGCTACACCTTC
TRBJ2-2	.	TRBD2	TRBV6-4	CASSGLAGEQTGELFF	TGTGCCAGCAGCGGACTAGCGGGAGAACAAACCGGGGAGCTGTTTTTT
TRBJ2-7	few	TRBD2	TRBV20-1	CAGGSSYEQYF	TGTGCGGGCGGGAGCTCCTACGAGCAGTACTTC
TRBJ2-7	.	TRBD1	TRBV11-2	CASSLDRGQDEQYF	TGTGCCAGCAGCCTAGACAGGGGACAGGACGAGCAGTACTTC